This is a list of T cell receptor beta chains from one sample in a study of shared clonotypes between healthy human individuals. This table comes from immunoSEQ multiplex PCR, and its TCRdb copy is limited to in-frame clones, with some not included. The data show millions of clones, about 93% seen once. Sequencing was done on a sample of naive CD8+ T cells from PBMCs. Receptor source: a man between 18 and 35 years old in good health. Some clones in this sample may be carry-over from other donors' samples. Each CDR3 is given with its conserved first and last residue. Fields, in order: D gene, J gene, V gene, clone size, CDR3 protein, CDR3 DNA. The D gene is left open where the match is weak. Some rows have no size entry. The others give once, few or many, or a class for an expanded clone.

>TRBD2|TRBJ2-7|TRBV5-1|-
CASSYEGGPYYEQYF
TGCGCCAGCAGCTACGAGGGAGGGCCTTATTACGAGCAGTACTTC
>-|TRBJ1-6|TRBV5-4|-
CASSPGPGLINSPLHF
TGTGCCAGCAGCCCCGGCCCGGGACTGATTAATTCACCCCTCCACTTT
>-|TRBJ1-1|TRBV7-2|-
CASSLGSAWRNEAFF
TGTGCCAGCAGCTTAGGGTCCGCTTGGCGGAATGAAGCTTTCTTT
>-|TRBJ2-7|TRBV27|-
CASRTQSYSYEQYF
TGTGCCAGCAGGACACAGTCCTACTCCTACGAGCAGTACTTC
>-|TRBJ1-4|TRBV7-9|-
CASSPPGQINEKLFF
TGTGCCAGCAGCCCCCCGGGCCAGATTAATGAAAAACTGTTTTTT
>-|TRBJ1-1|TRBV5-1|-
CASSPGSPGTAEAFF
TGCGCCAGCAGCCCTGGAAGTCCTGGGACGGCTGAAGCTTTCTTT
>-|TRBJ2-3|TRBV9|-
CASSLSPRAEESDTQYF
TGTGCCAGCAGCCTCAGCCCCAGGGCTGAGGAGTCAGATACGCAGTATTTT
>-|TRBJ2-7|TRBV5-6|-
CASSLGQDNYEQYF
TGTGCCAGCAGCTTGGGCCAGGATAACTACGAGCAGTACTTC
>-|TRBJ2-7|TRBV27|-
CASSTGSGTGTYEQYF
TGTGCCAGCAGTACCGGCTCCGGGACGGGAACCTACGAGCAGTACTTC
>-|TRBJ1-1|TRBV5-6|-
CASSPGVWTEAFF
TGTGCCAGCAGCCCTGGGGTCTGGACTGAAGCTTTCTTT
>-|TRBJ2-7|TRBV10-3|once
CAISGGRLTYEQYF
TGTGCCATCAGTGGGGGTCGTCTCACCTACGAGCAGTACTTC
>TRBD1|TRBJ2-2|TRBV4-1|-
CASSQENRGPNTGELFF
TGCGCCAGCAGCCAAGAAAACAGGGGACCGAACACCGGGGAGCTGTTTTTT
>-|TRBJ1-1|TRBV25-1|-
CASSELVSRRDTEAFF
TGTGCCAGCAGTGAATTGGTGAGTAGGAGGGACACTGAAGCTTTCTTT
>TRBD2|TRBJ2-3|TRBV6-5|-
CASTRAGDFTDTQYF
TGTGCCAGCACCCGAGCGGGAGATTTCACAGATACGCAGTATTTT
>-|TRBJ1-2|TRBV7-9|-
CASSSTKRGDGYTF
TGTGCCAGCAGCTCAACCAAACGAGGGGATGGCTACACCTTC
>TRBD1|TRBJ1-1|TRBV28|-
CASSLEPGGSSGTEAFF
TGTGCCAGCAGTTTAGAACCAGGGGGAAGTTCGGGCACTGAAGCTTTCTTT
>-|TRBJ2-3|TRBV28|-
CASRGDYNADTQYF
TGTGCCAGCAGGGGCGACTATAATGCAGATACGCAGTATTTT
>-|TRBJ1-4|TRBV6-6|-
CASSYFRAYNEKLFF
TGTGCCAGCAGTTACTTTCGGGCCTATAATGAAAAACTGTTTTTT
>-|TRBJ1-2|TRBV20-1|-
CSAIGEGYTF
TGCAGTGCTATTGGGGAAGGCTACACCTTC
>TRBD1|TRBJ1-1|TRBV5-8|-
CASSAGQKRVEAFF
TGTGCCAGCAGCGCGGGACAGAAGAGAGTTGAAGCTTTCTTT
>-|TRBJ2-7|TRBV6-5|-
CASSESDSSYEQYF
TGTGCCAGCAGTGAATCGGACAGCTCCTACGAGCAGTACTTC
>-|TRBJ1-1|TRBV6-5|once
CASSYDLRMNTEAFF
TGTGCCAGCAGTTACGATCTCAGGATGAACACTGAAGCTTTCTTT
>-|TRBJ1-1|TRBV18|-
CASSREGRLNTEAFF
TGTGCCAGCTCACGAGAGGGGAGGCTGAACACTGAAGCTTTCTTT
>-|TRBJ1-1|TRBV19|-
CASSWGKGAFF
TGTGCCAGTAGCTGGGGAAAGGGGGCTTTCTTT
>-|TRBJ2-7|TRBV6-8|-
CASSPRAGHLYEQYF
TGTGCCAGCAGTCCCCGAGCGGGACACCTTTACGAGCAGTACTTC
>-|TRBJ1-2|TRBV7-9|-
CASSLARNYGYTF
TGTGCCAGCAGCTTAGCTCGTAACTATGGCTACACCTTC
>-|TRBJ1-5|TRBV15|once
CATSSRGGAHNQPQHF
TGTGCCACCAGCAGTCGGGGGGGGGCTCACAATCAGCCCCAGCATTTT
>-|TRBJ1-3|TRBV28|-
CASTGWSGNTIYF
TGTGCCAGCACCGGGTGGTCTGGAAACACCATATATTTT
>-|TRBJ2-7|TRBV4-3|-
CASSQEGGQSYEQYF
TGCGCCAGCAGCCAAGAGGGGGGACAATCCTACGAGCAGTACTTC
>TRBD1|TRBJ2-5|TRBV28|-
CASSSDRAGYQETQYF
TGTGCCAGCAGCTCTGACAGGGCTGGGTACCAAGAGACCCAGTACTTC
>TRBD1|TRBJ2-7|TRBV6-6|-
CASTVDRGVGEQYF
TGTGCCAGCACCGTAGACAGGGGAGTTGGCGAGCAGTACTTC
>-|TRBJ1-3|TRBV4-2|-
CASRKGQISGNTIYF
TGTGCCAGCAGAAAGGGGCAGATCTCTGGAAACACCATATATTTT
>-|TRBJ1-4|TRBV14|-
CASSLAGSTNEKLFF
TGTGCCAGCAGCCTAGCCGGTTCAACTAATGAAAAACTGTTTTTT
>TRBD1|TRBJ1-1|TRBV9|once
CASSPRDRVTEAFF
TGTGCCAGCAGCCCCCGGGACAGGGTCACTGAAGCTTTCTTT
>-|TRBJ2-1|TRBV7-9|few
CASSWDEQFF
TGTGCCAGCAGCTGGGATGAGCAGTTCTTC
>-|TRBJ2-3|TRBV7-2|-
CASSFSRASPGTDTQYF
TGTGCCAGCAGCTTTAGTAGGGCTAGCCCTGGCACAGATACGCAGTATTTT
>-|TRBJ2-5|TRBV5-1|once
CASGNLLRQETQYF
TGCGCCAGCGGAAACCTCCTTCGACAAGAGACCCAGTACTTC
>-|TRBJ1-5|TRBV6-5|-
CASSPQMGSNQPQHF
TGTGCCAGCAGTCCCCAGATGGGGAGCAATCAGCCCCAGCATTTT
>-|TRBJ2-7|TRBV27|-
CASSSFQGYEQYF
TGTGCCAGCAGTTCATTCCAGGGATACGAGCAGTACTTC
>-|TRBJ1-1|TRBV19|-
CASSILGGDKVTEAFF
TGTGCCAGTAGTATTTTGGGAGGGGACAAAGTCACTGAAGCTTTCTTT
>-|TRBJ1-2|TRBV7-9|-
CASSPVGGPSYGYTF
TGTGCCAGCAGCCCAGTGGGGGGGCCCAGCTATGGCTACACCTTC
>TRBD2|TRBJ2-3|TRBV19|-
CASSIASGISDTQYF
TGTGCCAGTAGTATCGCTAGCGGGATATCAGATACGCAGTATTTT
>-|TRBJ2-7|TRBV10-1|-
CASSDASYEQYF
TGCGCCAGCAGTGATGCGTCCTACGAGCAGTACTTC
>-|TRBJ2-5|TRBV7-9|-
CASSQDRSWETQYF
TGTGCCAGCAGCCAAGACAGGAGTTGGGAGACCCAGTACTTC
>-|TRBJ2-5|TRBV7-6|-
CASSRTGLRETQYF
TGTGCCAGCAGCCGCACAGGGCTCCGGGAGACCCAGTACTTC
>-|TRBJ2-5|TRBV19|few
CASSARTKETQYF
TGTGCCAGTAGTGCACGGACAAAAGAGACCCAGTACTTC
>TRBD2|TRBJ2-7|TRBV11-2|-
CASSPTSPGGAEQYF
TGTGCCAGCAGCCCCACTAGCCCGGGAGGCGCTGAGCAGTACTTC
>TRBD2|TRBJ2-5|TRBV15|-
CATSGTSGNRETQYF
TGTGCCACCTCCGGGACTAGCGGGAATCGGGAGACCCAGTACTTC
>TRBD2|TRBJ2-7|TRBV6-1|-
CAGGLAGSYEQYF
TGTGCCGGGGGACTAGCGGGCTCCTACGAGCAGTACTTC
>TRBD2|TRBJ2-1|TRBV10-3|once
CAISELLAGVDSYNEQFF
TGTGCCATCAGTGAACTTCTAGCGGGAGTGGACTCCTACAATGAGCAGTTCTTC
>-|TRBJ1-1|TRBV6-5|-
CASRPRGATEAFF
TGTGCCAGCAGGCCGAGGGGGGCGACTGAAGCTTTCTTT
>TRBD1|TRBJ2-7|TRBV9|-
CASSVDPRTGGYEQYF
TGTGCCAGCAGCGTAGACCCCCGGACAGGGGGGTACGAGCAGTACTTC
>TRBD2|TRBJ2-1|TRBV15|-
CATSSSSGNGQNEQFF
TGTGCCACCAGCAGCTCTAGCGGGAACGGGCAAAATGAGCAGTTCTTC